This T cell receptor beta chain was captured by sequencing in a study of preoperative IRX-2 immunotherapy in early breast cancer. Germline V lookup: CDR1 GTSNPN, CDR2 SVGIG (reference sequence). V was trimmed by 4 bases and J by 1 base, leaving 10 bases between them. The length of the CDR3 is 14 residues. Generated by immunoSEQ multiplex PCR, the TCRdb table keeps only in-frame clones and is missing some. The sample gives around 95,000 clones, 86% of which show up once; roughly 2% is in the top ten. As for treatment: preoperative locoregional IRX-2 cytokine immunotherapy. Samples came from a phase Ib trial of preoperative locoregional IRX-2 cytokine immunotherapy.

This chain connects TRBV30 to TRBJ2-2; a possible D gene is TRBD1 (6 bases). Sequencing used tumor tissue, obtained after IRX-2 immunotherapy. The sequence was collected from a human donor with breast cancer. CDR3 bases: TGTGCCTGGATAAGACAGGTGAACACCGGGGAGCTGTTTTTT. Protein product: CAWIRQVNTGELFF.